What follows are 29 T cell receptor beta chains derived from one specimen sequenced in a study of blood T cell repertoires in COVID-19. Here immunoSEQ multiplex PCR was the method, and the copy in TCRdb shows in-frame clones only, minus some. The sample has 110,000 or so clones; approximately 90% are singletons. The specimen was peripheral blood. Receptors were obtained from a woman in her 50s with acute or convalescent COVID-19.

The V gene is TRBV27, the J gene TRBJ1-1; tentatively, D is TRBD1 (5 bases). The CDR3 covers 14 residues. Trimming shortened V by 2 bases and J by 5 bases, and 12 bases separated the two germline ends. CDR1 and CDR2 from the germline V gene are MNHEY and SMNVEV (reference sequence). For the CDR3, the DNA is TGTGCCAGCAGTTTAGCCGACAGTATTACTGAAGCTTTCTTT. It yields the protein CASSLADSITEAFF.

This clone was seen only once. The chain joins TRBV29-1 to TRBJ2-5; weak D call: TRBD2 (6 bases). Trimming left V 6 bases short and J 4 bases short, with 18 bases between. Germline V CDR1 and CDR2: SQVTM, ANQGSEA. The CDR3 is 14 amino acids. The DNA for the CDR3 is TGCAGCGTCCAAGGACCCTTGGAGGGAGAGACCCAGTACTTC. Protein sequence: CSVQGPLEGETQYF. Using reference TRBV29-1 and TRBJ2-5 for the parts outside the CDR3, the full variable domain is SAVISQKPSRDICQRGTSLTIQCQVDSQVTMMFWYRQQPGQSLTLIATANQGSEATYESGFVIDKFPISRPNLTFSTLTVSNMSPEDSSIYLCSVQGPLEGETQYFGPGTRLLVL.

This chain links TRBV18 with TRBJ2-1, with 11 bases identical to TRBD2. The length of the CDR3 is 17 residues. V shed 0 bases and J 8 bases; nucleotides not matched to a gene: 9. Germline assignment: CDR1 KGHSH and CDR2 LQKENI. CDR3 coding DNA: TGTGCCAGCTCACCACCCGTTACTAGCGGGAGTCTAGATGAGCAGTTCTTC. It is translated as CASSPPVTSGSLDEQFF.

This clone was recorded a few times. The chain couples TRBV18 to TRBJ1-2; D possibly corresponds to TRBD1 (5 bases). The germline CDR1 and CDR2 sequences are KGHSH and LQKENI. The CDR3 runs to 15 residues. V was shortened by 6 bases and J by 2 bases, with 16 bases between the two germline ends. The CDR3 coding sequence is TGTGCCAGCTCCCTACTTGGGGCGGACAACTATGGCTACACCTTC. It specifies CASSLLGADNYGYTF.

The DNA of the CDR3 is TGTGCCAGCTCACCGCTTCTAGCGGGAGCAGATACGCAGTATTTT. It is translated as CASSPLLAGADTQYF. The chain has TRBV18 and TRBJ2-3; TRBD2 aligns across 10 bases. The length of the CDR3 is 15 residues. V shed 3 bases, J shed 4 bases, and the junction held 4 bases outside the gene matches. Germline loops: CDR1 KGHSH, CDR2 LQKENI. The complete variable domain, with remaining parts taken from reference TRBV18 and TRBJ2-3, reads NAGVMQNPRHLVRRRGQEARLRCSPMKGHSHVYWYRQLPEEGLKFMVYLQKENIIDESGMPKERFSAEFPKEGPSILRIQQVVRGDSAAYFCASSPLLAGADTQYFGPGTRLTVL.

This clone was picked up one time. This chain connects TRBV6-5 to TRBJ2-7, with D tentatively TRBD1 (6 bases). Germline CDR1 is MNHEY and CDR2 is SVGAGI. V was shortened by 5 bases and J by 2 bases, with 13 bases between the two germline ends. This CDR3 is 14 amino acids long. DNA of the CDR3: TGTGCCAGCAGTCTTACCGGGACAACCTACGAGCAGTACTTC. Its protein product is CASSLTGTTYEQYF.

The chain is built from TRBV18 and TRBJ2-2; no definite D call. The V end was cut by 5 bases, the J end by 5 bases, with 6 bases between. The CDR3 sequence is 12 residues long. CDR1 is KGHSH and CDR2 is LQKENI in the germline V gene. The CDR3 bases are TGTGCCAGCTCAATGTTAACCGGGGAGCTGTTTTTT. Its translation: CASSMLTGELFF.

The rearrangement joins TRBV6-5 to TRBJ1-4; perhaps TRBD1 as D (5 bases). V shed 10 bases and J shed 4 bases, with 16 bases lying between them. Germline V gives CDR1 MNHEY, CDR2 SVGAGI. The CDR3 extends over 14 amino acids. CDR3 bases: TGTGCCACCTCTTGGGGGGGTCATAATGAAAAACTGTTTTTT. Translation gives CATSWGGHNEKLFF.

The rearrangement links TRBV7-2 to TRBJ2-6; TRBD1 agrees at 8 bases. The V gene's germline CDR1 is SGHTA and CDR2 FQGNSA. The trim removed 5 bases at V and 3 bases at J, leaving 9 bases unmatched. The CDR3 sequence is 17 residues long. CDR3 residues: CASSPGTGIFGANVLTF. The CDR3 DNA is TGTGCCAGCAGCCCGGGGACAGGAATTTTTGGGGCCAACGTCCTGACTTTC.

This clone appeared once. The chain's CDR3 is CASSLVRETGELFF. CDR3 coding DNA: TGTGCCAGCAGCTTAGTAAGGGAGACCGGGGAGCTGTTTTTT. The chain is built from TRBV7-2 and TRBJ2-2, with TRBD2 as a possible D gene (5 bases). From germline, CDR1 is SGHTA and CDR2 FQGNSA. The V gene lost 1 base and the J gene lost 5 bases, with 8 bases spanning the gap. The CDR3 runs 14 residues.

The rearrangement links TRBV7-8 to TRBJ1-5; unclear D gene. Between the trimmed V and J ends, which lost 7 bases and 0 bases, there was a span of 10 bases. Germline CDR1 reads SGHVS; CDR2 reads FQNEAQ. CDR3 length: 14 amino acids. CDR3 sequence: CASKLGPSNQPQHF. The CDR3 coding sequence is TGTGCCAGCAAACTAGGACCTAGCAATCAGCCCCAGCATTTT.

V is TRBV6-5 and J is TRBJ2-7; TRBD2 agrees at 9 bases. V lost 6 bases to trimming and J lost 1 base; unmatched junction nucleotides: 4. This CDR3 has 14 residues. Germline-derived CDR1 and CDR2 are MNHEY and SVGAGI. The CDR3 sequence: CASRNSGGSYEQYF. The DNA for the CDR3 is TGTGCCAGCAGGAATAGCGGGGGTTCCTACGAGCAGTACTTC.

The chain carries TRBV29-1 and TRBJ1-1; D is undetermined. The CDR3 sequence is 13 residues long. The ends were cut back, 7 bases at V and 0 bases at J, with 12 bases in the middle. The germline V gene has CDR1 SQVTM and CDR2 ANQGSEA. CDR3 sequence: CSAVGRVNTEAFF. The CDR3 DNA sequence: TGCAGCGCCGTAGGGCGGGTGAACACTGAAGCTTTCTTT.

The J gene is TRBJ1-5, the V gene TRBV28; tentative D call: TRBD1 (5 bases). V was clipped by 3 bases and J by 0 bases, with 18 bases between them. Germline V gene lookup returns CDR1 MDHEN and CDR2 SYDVKM. The CDR3 is made up of 18 amino acids. The CDR3 coding sequence is TGTGCCAGCAGTTTCTGGGGCAGGGAAACATTTAGCAATCAGCCCCAGCATTTT. Amino acids: CASSFWGRETFSNQPQHF. The whole variable domain, filled in from reference TRBV28 and TRBJ1-5, reads DVKVTQSSRYLVKRTGEKVFLECVQDMDHENMFWYRQDPGLGLRLIYFSYDVKMKEKGDIPEGYSVSREKKERFSLILESASTNQTSMYLCASSFWGRETFSNQPQHFGDGTRLSIL.

This chain connects TRBV29-1 to TRBJ1-2; 7 bases fit TRBD1. The CDR3 contains 13 residues. From germline, CDR1 is SQVTM and CDR2 ANQGSEA. With 4 bases clipped from V and 7 bases from J, the junction kept 9 bases outside the gene matches. The CDR3 bases are TGCAGCGTTGGGGGTTCAACAGGGGCTGGCTACACCTTC. Encoded protein: CSVGGSTGAGYTF.

The chain employs TRBV5-4 and TRBJ2-3, with 7 bases matching TRBD2. The V gene end was trimmed by 2 bases and the J gene end by 8 bases; junction bases not matched to a gene: 11. The CDR3 is 15 residues long. Germline values: CDR1 SGHNT, CDR2 YYREEE (reference sequence). The CDR3 sequence: CASSLQGLDYGTQYF. The CDR3 DNA reads TGTGCCAGCAGCTTACAAGGACTAGATTACGGTACGCAGTATTTT.

CDR3 region: CASSEFRVDEQFF. The DNA for the CDR3 is TGTGCCAGCAGTGAATTTCGGGTTGACGAGCAGTTCTTC. The rearrangement joins TRBV6-1 to TRBJ2-1, with no clear D. The germline V gene encodes CDR1 MNHNS and CDR2 SASEGT. The CDR3 is 13 residues long. V was pared by 2 bases and J by 10 bases, with 12 bases between.

The chain uses TRBV3-1 (or the pseudogene TRBV3-2) and TRBJ1-6; 9 positions agree with TRBD1. CDR1 is LGHDT and CDR2 is YNNKEL in the germline V gene (reference sequence). V was clipped by 1 base and J by 7 bases; unmatched bases: 5. There are 16 residues in the CDR3. The CDR3 protein is CASSQGLGQGNSPLHF. The CDR3, as DNA: TGTGCCAGCAGCCAAGGCTTGGGACAGGGAAATTCACCCCTCCACTTT.

Worth noting for this clone: It is unclear where the CDR3 begins or ends on the DNA, so no DNA is shown, and the CDR3 is as TCRdb lists it. CDR3 in amino acids: CASRPGWASGSQETQYF. The chain joins TRBV12-2 to TRBJ2-5; whether TRBD2, the table's D call, matches the DNA was not checked. TRBV12-2 is a pseudogene. The CDR3 is 17 residues long, ends included.

The J gene is TRBJ1-1, the V gene TRBV6-1, with TRBD1 matching over 7 bases. This CDR3 region has 16 residues. Germline V gene data show CDR1 as MNHNS and CDR2 as SASEGT. Germline trimming cut 4 bases from V and 1 base from J; bases unmatched to any gene: 9. CDR3 sequence reads: CASSGRQGIPNTEAFF. The CDR3 nucleotides read TGTGCCAGCAGTGGCCGACAGGGTATTCCGAACACTGAAGCTTTCTTT.

This CDR3 reads CATSSRVKSSGANVLTF. The CDR3, as DNA: TGTGCCACCAGCAGCCGGGTCAAATCCTCTGGGGCCAACGTCCTGACTTTC. The rearrangement uses TRBV15 and TRBJ2-6; no definite D call. The CDR3 consists of 17 residues. Trimming pared 3 bases from V and 0 bases from J, leaving 12 bases between. Germline V CDR1 and CDR2: LNHNV, YYDKDF (reference sequence).

The V call is TRBV28, the J call TRBJ1-5, with D uncertain. The V end was cut by 2 bases, the J end by 1 base, with 9 bases between. The CDR3 covers 15 residues. Germline V lookup: CDR1 MDHEN, CDR2 SYDVKM. CDR3 DNA sequence: TGTGCCAGCAGTTTAGATTTGGCCAGCAATCAGCCCCAGCATTTT. It translates to CASSLDLASNQPQHF.

The V and J genes are TRBV2 and TRBJ1-1; D call uncertain. Germline V gene data show CDR1 as SNHLY and CDR2 as FYNNEI. The CDR3 totals 13 residues. Trimming shortened V by 4 bases and J by 1 base, and 7 bases separated the two germline ends. CDR3 nucleotides: TGTGCCAGCAGTGTCTCAGGGAACACTGAAGCTTTCTTT. It translates to CASSVSGNTEAFF.

The J gene is TRBJ1-1, the V gene TRBV4-3, with 7 bases matching TRBD1. Germline V lookup: CDR1 LGHNA, CDR2 YSLEER. V lost 4 bases and J lost 1; bases outside the gene matches: 6. The CDR3 length is 15 residues. CDR3 amino acids: CASSPGHRGNTEAFF. The CDR3 nucleotides are TGCGCCAGCAGCCCGGGACACAGGGGGAACACTGAAGCTTTCTTT.

The genes are TRBV25-1 and TRBJ1-1, with D maybe TRBD1 (5 bases). V dropped 1 base and J dropped 1 base, with 10 bases sitting between them. The germline gives CDR1 MGHDK, CDR2 SYGVNS. The CDR3 loop spans 15 amino acids. CDR3 in amino acids: CASSELGGPNTEAFF. The CDR3 bases are TGTGCCAGCAGTGAATTGGGGGGACCGAACACTGAAGCTTTCTTT.

The chain couples TRBV19 to TRBJ1-2, with D perhaps matching TRBD1 (6 bases). V was clipped by 3 bases and J by 2 bases, with 7 bases between them. The germline gives CDR1 LNHDA, CDR2 SQIVND (reference sequence). The length of the CDR3 is 13 residues. CDR3 residues: CASSMDRNYGYTF. The CDR3 DNA reads as TGTGCCAGTAGTATGGACAGAAACTATGGCTACACCTTC.

V and J are TRBV19 and TRBJ2-1, with 8 bases aligning to TRBD1. Germline CDR1 is LNHDA and CDR2 is SQIVND (reference sequence). The length of the CDR3 is 16 residues. V trimming: 3 bases; J trimming: 9 bases; junction bases outside the gene matches: 13. CDR3 sequence: CASSIQEAGGFSEQFF. DNA for the CDR3: TGTGCCAGTAGTATCCAGGAGGCAGGGGGCTTCAGTGAGCAGTTCTTC.

J is TRBJ2-1 and V is TRBV19; 9 bases are shared with TRBD2. Germline CDR1 LNHDA, CDR2 SQIVND (reference sequence). V was clipped by 11 bases and J by 4 bases; unmatched bases: 12. The CDR3 is 15 residues long. The CDR3 sequence: CASSRASGAYNEQFF. CDR3 bases: TGTGCCTCCTCTCGGGCTAGCGGGGCTTACAATGAGCAGTTCTTC.

The chain uses TRBV21-1 and TRBJ2-5; the D segment call TRBD1 is taken from the table without a DNA check. TRBV21-1 is a pseudogene segment. CDR3 size: 16 residues. Written as DNA, the CDR3 is TGTGCCAGCAGTCCCCGGAAGGACAGGGGGCGCGGGACCCAGTACTTC. Translated: CASSPRKDRGRGTQYF.